A selection of T cell receptor beta chains follows, all from one sample in a study of CD8+CD57+ T cells in acquired aplastic anemia. Using its own MiXCR run on the reads, TCRdb lists one record per CDR3 protein. The sample lists some 280,000 distinct CDR3 sequences, approximately 56% occurring once. The sequenced sample was sorted CD4+, CD8+, or CD8+CD57+ T cells (not recorded which) from PBMCs. These receptors were taken from a human donor with severe aplastic anemia or a healthy control (not recorded which). Each CDR3 is given with its conserved first and last residue. Each record gives: V gene, clone size, J gene, D gene, CDR3 protein, CDR3 DNA. D genes are given only for firm matches. Rows may omit the clone size; those that give it use once, few, many or a size class.

>TRBV20-1|.|TRBJ2-1|TRBD2
CSARVPRLAGDNEQFF
TGCAGTGCTAGAGTACCGAGACTAGCGGGGGATAATGAGCAGTTCTTC
>TRBV29-1|.|TRBJ1-2|.
CSQSSTMDYGYTF
TGCAGCCAGTCATCTACCATGGACTATGGCTACACCTTC
>TRBV15|.|TRBJ2-7|.
CATSRGGIREQYF
TGTGCCACCAGCAGAGGAGGGATCCGCGAGCAGTACTTC
>TRBV7-9|.|TRBJ2-5|TRBD2
CASSLGLGGETQYF
TGTGCCAGCAGCTTAGGACTGGGAGGGGAGACCCAGTACTTC
>TRBV19|.|TRBJ1-1|.
CASSIPSPVNTEAFF
TGTGCCAGTAGTATCCCATCCCCTGTGAACACTGAAGCTTTCTTT
>TRBV6-1|.|TRBJ2-5|TRBD2
CASSEAGWGGEETQCF
TGTGCCAGCAGTGAAGCTGGGTGGGGGGGGGAAGAGACCCAGTGCTTC
>TRBV24-1|.|TRBJ2-1|.
CATSDSSHGWNEQFF
TGTGCCACCAGTGATTCAAGCCATGGGTGGAATGAGCAGTTCTTC
>TRBV19|.|TRBJ1-2|.
CASSSLAGGAKGYTF
TGTGCCAGTAGTTCACTCGCCGGGGGGGCAAAGGGCTACACCTTC
>TRBV7-9|.|TRBJ2-5|.
CASSPWTSVAQYF
TGTGCCAGCAGCCCATGGACCAGCGTGGCCCAGTACTTC
>TRBV7-2|once|TRBJ2-3|TRBD1
CASRGQGGVDTQYF
TGTGCCAGCAGGGGACAGGGAGGTGTCGATACGCAGTATTTT
>TRBV11-1|many|TRBJ2-7|.
CASSLIAGQRDYEQYF
TGTGCCAGCAGCTTAATAGCAGGCCAGAGAGACTACGAGCAGTACTTC
>TRBV2|many|TRBJ2-1|TRBD2
CAMTRGGQGNEQFF
TGTGCGATGACCCGGGGGGGGCAGGGCAATGAGCAGTTCTTC
>TRBV2|.|TRBJ2-7|.
CASGFSQHYEQYF
TGTGCCAGCGGTTTTTCTCAACACTACGAGCAGTACTTC
>TRBV14|.|TRBJ1-6|.
CASSLRGAYNSPLHF
TGTGCCAGCAGCCTCAGGGGAGCCTATAATTCACCCCTCCACTTT
>TRBV7-7|.|TRBJ2-7|.
CASSLGSLAYEQYF
TGTGCTAGCAGCTTAGGTAGCTTGGCCTACGAGCAGTACTTC
>TRBV7-2|.|TRBJ1-6|.
CASTSLKGTFNSPLHF
TGTGCCAGCACCAGCCTAAAAGGGACCTTTAATTCACCCCTCCACTTT
>TRBV6-6|.|TRBJ2-2|.
CASSYLSLGTGELFF
TGTGCCAGCAGTTACTTAAGTTTGGGCACCGGGGAGCTGTTTTTT
>TRBV7-8|.|TRBJ2-2|TRBD1
CASSLTGTGGVTGELFF
TGTGCCAGCAGCCTCACCGGGACAGGGGGGGTGACCGGGGAGCTGTTTTTT
>TRBV2|.|TRBJ2-1|TRBD2
CASSFVVGAGGHEQFF
TGTGCCAGCAGTTTTGTCGTGGGGGCGGGAGGCCATGAGCAGTTCTTC
>TRBV7-9|.|TRBJ2-5|TRBD2
CASSLLLADQETQYF
TGTGCCAGCAGCTTGTTGCTAGCGGACCAAGAGACCCAGTACTTC
>TRBV19|.|TRBJ1-3|TRBD1
CASMETGRTGNTIYF
TGTGCCAGTATGGAGACAGGGAGGACTGGAAACACCATATATTTT
>TRBV2|.|TRBJ1-6|.
CASSERRADSPLHF
TGTGCCAGCAGTGAAAGGAGAGCAGATTCACCCCTCCACTTT
>TRBV6-8|.|TRBJ1-2|TRBD1
CATRDSTREPGYGYTF
TGTGCCACCCGGGACAGTACAAGGGAACCGGGCTATGGCTACACCTTC
>TRBV20-1|many|TRBJ2-1|.
CSARAYNEQFF
TGCAGTGCTAGAGCCTACAATGAGCAGTTCTTC
>TRBV29-1|.|TRBJ2-5|.
CSVVGATSQETQYF
TGCAGCGTTGTCGGGGCCACTAGTCAAGAGACCCAGTACTTC
>TRBV6-1|once|TRBJ2-7|TRBD2
CASTYLLAGAYEQYF
TGTGCCAGCACCTACTTACTAGCGGGGGCCTACGAGCAGTACTTC
>TRBV6-1|.|TRBJ2-5|.
CASSGHQETQYF
TGTGCCAGCAGTGGACACCAAGAGACCCAGTACTTC
>TRBV5-1|many|TRBJ1-2|TRBD1
CASSFDRDYGYTF
TGCGCCAGCAGCTTTGACAGGGACTATGGCTACACCTTC
>TRBV7-8|.|TRBJ2-5|.
CASSLVETNRRETQYF
TGTGCCAGCAGCTTAGTGGAGACTAACAGGAGGGAGACCCAGTACTTC
>TRBV25-1|few|TRBJ2-5|TRBD2
CASSGGLAANQETQYF
TGTGCCAGCAGTGGAGGACTAGCGGCTAACCAAGAGACCCAGTACTTC
>TRBV5-1|.|TRBJ2-2|.
CASSLESNTGELFF
TGCGCCAGCAGCTTAGAGTCGAACACCGGGGAGCTGTTTTTT
>TRBV24-1|few|TRBJ2-2|TRBD1
CATSDPDRGDTGELFF
TGTGCCACCAGTGACCCGGACAGGGGCGACACCGGGGAGCTGTTTTTT
>TRBV9|.|TRBJ2-3|TRBD2
CASSRGGGTTDAQDF
TGTGCCAGCAGCCGGGGGGGGGGGACCACAGATGCGCAGGATTTT
>TRBV24-1|.|TRBJ1-1|.
CATSDFRGPFF
TGTGCCACCAGTGATTTTAGGGGTCCTTTCTTT
>TRBV2|many|TRBJ2-7|TRBD1
CASSSGTGSYEQYF
TGTGCCAGCAGTTCCGGGACAGGGAGCTACGAGCAGTACTTC
>TRBV5-8|.|TRBJ2-1|.
CASSPGPGPRNNEQFF
TGTGCCAGCAGCCCCGGCCCGGGGCCTCGTAACAATGAGCAGTTCTTC
>TRBV24-1|.|TRBJ1-4|TRBD1
CATSAGQGATNEKLFF
TGCGCCACCAGCGCAGGACAGGGCGCAACTAATGAAAAACTGTTTTTT
>TRBV7-9|many|TRBJ1-3|.
CASSPTGMYSGNTIYF
TGTGCCAGCAGCCCCACGGGGATGTACTCTGGAAACACCATATATTTT
>TRBV20-1|many|TRBJ2-3|.
CSARPGRAYTDTQYF
TGCAGTGCTAGACCCGGACGGGCGTACACAGATACGCAGTATTTT
>TRBV20-1|.|TRBJ1-1|.
CSARGWTFAGSTTNTEAFF
TGCAGTGCTAGAGGCTGGACATTCGCCGGAAGTACTACGAACACTGAAGCTTTCTTT
>TRBV2|few|TRBJ1-2|.
CASSEALYSSYGYTF
TGTGCCAGCAGTGAAGCGCTTTACAGCTCCTATGGCTACACCTTC
>TRBV12-3/TRBV12-4|.|TRBJ2-7|.
CASSLTGNEQYF
TGTGCCAGCAGTTTGACGGGGAACGAGCAGTACTTC
>TRBV5-1|.|TRBJ2-5|.
CATQETQYF
TGCGCCACCCAAGAGACCCAGTACTTC
>TRBV9|many|TRBJ2-2|.
CASSPFGANTGELFF
TGTGCCAGCAGCCCCTTTGGGGCGAACACCGGGGAGCTGTTTTTT
>TRBV24-1|.|TRBJ2-5|TRBD1
CATISGTGFETQYF
TGTGCCACTATTTCCGGGACAGGTTTCGAGACCCAGTACTTC